The rows below give T cell receptor beta chains drawn from one sample of a study of blood T cell repertoires in COVID-19. TCRdb's table, derived via immunoSEQ multiplex PCR, lists solely in-frame clones and lacks some. The repertoire holds more than 250,000 clones, roughly 86% seen once, with roughly 5% in the top ten. What was sequenced was PBMCs or T cells enriched from blood (not recorded which). The receptors derive from a woman aged 25 to 45 who had recovered from COVID-19. Both conserved end residues are part of each CDR3. The order of the fields is CDR3 length, clone size, J gene, D gene, V gene, CDR3 DNA, CDR3 protein. D genes are given only for firm matches. Some rows have no size entry. The others give once, few or many, or a class for an expanded clone.

>15|NA|TRBJ1-1|NA|TRBV5-1
TGCGCCAGCAGCCCGGGGGGGACCGGTGGGCCTGAAGCTTTCTTT
CASSPGGTGGPEAFF
>18|NA|TRBJ2-5|TRBD2|TRBV19
TGTGCCAGTAGTATTGATGGTGGGACTAGCGGGGTCCAAGAGACCCAGTACTTC
CASSIDGGTSGVQETQYF
>15|NA|TRBJ2-7|NA|TRBV7-9
TGTGCCAGCAGCCGGACGGGGGGCGGGACCTACGAGCAGTACTTC
CASSRTGGGTYEQYF
>17|once|TRBJ2-4|TRBD2|TRBV19
TGTGCCAGTAGTCGACTAGCGGGGGCCCAATGGGAAAACATTCAGTACTTC
CASSRLAGAQWENIQYF
>16|NA|TRBJ1-2|NA|TRBV6-5
TGTGCCAGCAGTTACTCCTCAACGGCAGGGGAGTATGGCTACACCTTC
CASSYSSTAGEYGYTF
>14|NA|TRBJ1-4|NA|TRBV3-1/TRBV3-2
TGTGCCAGCAGCCCCCTCGACGGGAGGGAAAAACTGTTTTTT
CASSPLDGREKLFF
>14|NA|TRBJ2-3|NA|TRBV4-1
TGCGCCAGCAGCCAAGAACGGGTCCCAGATACGCAGTATTTT
CASSQERVPDTQYF
>11|NA|TRBJ2-7|NA|TRBV30
TGTGCCTGGAGCACAGAATACGAGCAGTACTTC
CAWSTEYEQYF
>16|NA|TRBJ1-3|NA|TRBV4-3
TGCGCCAGCAGCCAAGATCGGGCCCAGGGAGGAAACACCATATATTTT
CASSQDRAQGGNTIYF
>14|NA|TRBJ2-2|NA|TRBV27
TGTGCCAGCAGCCGTTCAGGGCACGACGGGGAGCTGTTTTTT
CASSRSGHDGELFF
>13|NA|TRBJ2-7|TRBD2|TRBV6-6
TGTGGGAGCTCTAGCGGGGGCCCCTACGAGCAGTACTTC
CGSSSGGPYEQYF
>13|once|TRBJ1-6|NA|TRBV25-1
TGTGCCAGCAGTGAATTTCGGAATTCACCCCTCCACTTT
CASSEFRNSPLHF
>14|NA|TRBJ1-1|NA|TRBV6-1
TGTGCCAGCAGTGAACAGAACCACGACACTGAAGCTTTCTTT
CASSEQNHDTEAFF
>13|few|TRBJ1-5|NA|TRBV5-4
TGTGCCAGCAGTTCCGACAGCGACGGGCCCCAGCATTTT
CASSSDSDGPQHF
>15|NA|TRBJ2-1|NA|TRBV4-2
TGTGCCAGCAGCCCACAAGGCGGCTCCTACAATGAGCAGTTCTTC
CASSPQGGSYNEQFF
>14|NA|TRBJ2-7|TRBD2|TRBV5-4
TGTGCCAGCAGCCCCGGGGGGGGGCCCAACGAGCAGTACTTC
CASSPGGGPNEQYF
>14|NA|TRBJ2-3|NA|TRBV30
TGTGCCTGGAGTGTCGGGACTGTCACAGATACGCAGTATTTT
CAWSVGTVTDTQYF
>19|NA|TRBJ2-1|TRBD2|TRBV3-1/TRBV3-2
TGTGCCAGCAGCCATGTCTATTCTAGCGGGGTCCCTCCCTACAATGAGCAGTTCTTC
CASSHVYSSGVPPYNEQFF
>12|NA|TRBJ2-1|NA|TRBV18
TGTGCCAGCTCATTCCCGGGGGAGGAGCAGTTCTTC
CASSFPGEEQFF
>15|NA|TRBJ1-2|NA|TRBV7-8
TGTGCCAGCAGCTTAGCCTTAGAGAGCTCCTGGGGCTACACCTTC
CASSLALESSWGYTF
>15|once|TRBJ2-7|NA|TRBV28
TGTGCCAGCAGTTTCCCCCTAGGCAGTACCTACGAGCAGTACTTC
CASSFPLGSTYEQYF
>12|NA|TRBJ1-2|NA|TRBV12-3/TRBV12-4
TGTGCCAGCAGGATCGGACATAATGGCTACACCTTC
CASRIGHNGYTF
>15|few|TRBJ1-1|TRBD1|TRBV10-1
TGCGCCAGCAGTGAGAGGACAGGGACGAACACTGAAGCTTTCTTT
CASSERTGTNTEAFF
>16|NA|TRBJ2-1|TRBD2|TRBV6-5
TGTGCCAGCAGTTACTATAGCGGGGGGGCCCCCCATGAGCAGTTCTTC
CASSYYSGGAPHEQFF